The clone carrying this T cell receptor beta chain was seen ten or more times. What it recognizes is unknown. This entry is derived from a study of T cells after yellow fever vaccination. Regarding the study as a whole: Clonotypes appearing in both CD4 and CD8 compartments existed, and their share was small. The secondary response showed a weaker magnitude and a faster peak, day 5 versus 15. Most clones from primary vaccination were detected again post-booster (roughly 96% CD4, roughly 91% CD8).

The 5'RACE template-switching step produced TCR cDNA and added a universal primer site and UMIs. TCRdb re-derived calls from the 5' RACE reads in MiXCR, one entry per CDR3 protein. The sample includes around 140,000 distinct CDR3 sequences, roughly 8.2% of them seen just once. The sequenced sample was CD4+ T cells sorted from PBMCs, obtained 5 days after the yellow fever booster vaccination. The clonotype originates from a man aged 25-40 years who received the YFV17D yellow fever vaccine.

CDR3 bases: TGCGCCAGCAGCCCCCCCAGCGCCGAGCAGTACTTC. This gives the protein CASSPPSAEQYF. The chain carries TRBV5-1 and TRBJ2-7; D ambiguous. CDR3 length: 12 residues. V gave up 4 bases and J gave up 6 bases, with 11 bases separating them. Germline values: CDR1 SGHRS, CDR2 YFSETQ.